The clone carrying this TCR beta chain was detected only a few times. What it binds is unknown. The data were obtained in a study of T-cell memory formation after mild COVID-19. Study at large: TCR clustering was largely donor specific.

TCR alpha and TCR beta cDNA libraries carrying sample barcodes and UMIs were produced by 5'RACE using constant-segment primers. In TCRdb, the 5' RACE reads were re-called with MiXCR into one record per CDR3 protein. The sample lists 190,000 or so distinct CDR3 sequences, approximately 10% occurring once. The study, taken as a whole, reports: Within pre-infection memory, some responding clones were found, suggesting cross-reactive memory joined.

Between the trimmed V and J ends, which lost 0 bases and 0 bases, there was a span of 10 bases. Per germline, CDR1 SGHNT and CDR2 YYREEE (reference sequence). The CDR3 runs to 16 residues. The sample was PBMCs or a T cell subset sorted from them (not recorded which). This TCR came from a man between 18 and 29 years old who had mild COVID-19 (a few samples of this study predate the infection). Cell type and time point are not known. The chain employs TRBV5-4 and TRBJ2-1; the D is unclear. The chain's CDR3 is CASSLAAPSSYNEQFF. Written as DNA, the CDR3 is TGTGCCAGCAGCTTGGCGGCTCCCAGCTCCTACAATGAGCAGTTCTTC.